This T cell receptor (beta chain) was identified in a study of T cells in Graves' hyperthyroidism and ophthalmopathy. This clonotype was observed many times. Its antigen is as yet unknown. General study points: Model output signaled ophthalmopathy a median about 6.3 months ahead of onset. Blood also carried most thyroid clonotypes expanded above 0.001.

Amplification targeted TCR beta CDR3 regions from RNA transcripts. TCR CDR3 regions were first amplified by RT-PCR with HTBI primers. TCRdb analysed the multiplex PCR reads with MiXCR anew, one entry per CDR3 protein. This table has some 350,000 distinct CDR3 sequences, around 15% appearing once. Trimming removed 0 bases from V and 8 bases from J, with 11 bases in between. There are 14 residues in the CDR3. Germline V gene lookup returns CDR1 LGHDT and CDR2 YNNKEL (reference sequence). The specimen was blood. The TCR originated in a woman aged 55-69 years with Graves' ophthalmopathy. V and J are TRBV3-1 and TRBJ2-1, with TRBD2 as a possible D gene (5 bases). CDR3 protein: CASSQELAPDEQFF. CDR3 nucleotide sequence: TGTGCCAGCAGCCAAGAGCTAGCCCCCGATGAGCAGTTCTTC.